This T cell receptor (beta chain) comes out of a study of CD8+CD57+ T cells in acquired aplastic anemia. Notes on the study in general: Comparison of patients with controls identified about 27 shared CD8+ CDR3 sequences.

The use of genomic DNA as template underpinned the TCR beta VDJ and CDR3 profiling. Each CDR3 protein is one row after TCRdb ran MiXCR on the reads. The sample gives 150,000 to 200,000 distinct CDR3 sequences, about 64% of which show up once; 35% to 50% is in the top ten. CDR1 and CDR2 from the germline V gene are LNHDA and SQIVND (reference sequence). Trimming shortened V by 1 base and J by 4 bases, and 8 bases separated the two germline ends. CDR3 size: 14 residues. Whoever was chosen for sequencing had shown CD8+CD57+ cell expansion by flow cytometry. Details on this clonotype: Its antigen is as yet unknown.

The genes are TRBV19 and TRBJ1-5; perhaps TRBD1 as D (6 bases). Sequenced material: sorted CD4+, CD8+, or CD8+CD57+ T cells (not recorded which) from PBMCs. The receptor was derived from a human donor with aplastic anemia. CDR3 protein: CASSIGTANQPQHF. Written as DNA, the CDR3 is TGTGCCAGTAGTATAGGGACAGCTAATCAGCCCCAGCATTTT.